This T cell receptor (beta chain) was recorded in a study of cytomegalovirus exposure and HLA in healthy donors. Study-wide points: In a later analysis, at a false discovery rate of 0.05, over 15,000 TCR beta sequences were associated with HLA alleles.

In regard to this clone: As yet, its antigen is unknown.

The V gene end was trimmed by 6 bases and the J gene end by 4 bases; junction bases not matched to a gene: 11. Germline CDR1 reads SGHDN; CDR2 reads FVKESK. The CDR3 consists of 15 residues. This PCR relied on a set of 60 Vbeta primers and 13 Jbeta primers. Profiled with immunoSEQ multiplex PCR; TCRdb holds only in-frame clones, not every one. The data hold roughly 100,000 clones, with around 80% observed a single time. V is TRBV14 and J is TRBJ1-2; 7 bases match TRBD1. This TCR was recovered from a young man in good health and CMV-seropositive. The material sequenced was PBMCs. DNA for the CDR3: TGTGCCAGCAGACCCGGGGGACAGTCGAGCTATGGCTACACCTTC. Translating gives CASRPGGQSSYGYTF.